The entry below describes one T cell receptor beta chain. Sequencing used cDNA as its template, made by extracting RNA and reverse transcribing it. TCRdb's table, derived via immunoSEQ multiplex PCR, lists solely in-frame clones and lacks some. The data show over 250,000 clones, 60% seen once. Specified treatment: oral pan-JAK inhibitor, 5-10 mg twice daily. This entry belongs to a study of CD8+ T cells in alopecia areata. V dropped 2 bases and J dropped 8; count of bases not matched to a gene: 6. In germline, CDR1 is SGHRS, CDR2 YFSETQ. This CDR3 has 14 amino acids. This chain connects TRBV5-1 to TRBJ1-4; 7 nucleotides line up with TRBD1. The origin of this receptor is a human donor with alopecia areata. The sample consisted of CD4+ T cells sorted from blood, taken around week 52, from a patient treated with tofacitinib. As DNA, the CDR3 is TGCGCCAGCAGCTTCTTCCGAGGGGGCGAAAAACTGTTTTTT. Residues: CASSFFRGGEKLFF.